The rows below give T cell receptor beta chains drawn from one sample of a study of breast tumors, draining lymph nodes, adjacent tissues. Each CDR3 protein gets one entry after TCRdb re-called the multiplex PCR reads with MiXCR. The table shows approximately 130,000 distinct CDR3 sequences, with approximately 20% occurring only once. The specimen sequenced was axillary lymph node tissue. These receptors all stem from a female donor with breast cancer. Some clones in this sample may be carry-over from other donors' samples. Both conserved end residues are part of each CDR3.

j_gene: TRBJ2-1; v_gene: TRBV12-3/TRBV12-4; CDR3aa: CASSRGRLTSGSYNEQFF
j_gene: TRBJ1-6; v_gene: TRBV28; CDR3aa: CASSLEGTTPRPLHF
j_gene: TRBJ2-7; v_gene: TRBV7-2; CDR3aa: CASSLRLAVLSYEQYF
j_gene: TRBJ2-2; v_gene: TRBV7-9; CDR3aa: CASSLIGHSNTGELFF
j_gene: TRBJ1-6; v_gene: TRBV10-3; CDR3aa: CAISNRDRGSPLHF
j_gene: TRBJ2-1; v_gene: TRBV14; CDR3aa: CASSQNYYNEQFF
j_gene: TRBJ2-3; v_gene: TRBV6-5; CDR3aa: CASSYSAGQPTDTQYF
j_gene: TRBJ1-6; v_gene: TRBV6-5; CDR3aa: CASSYSTGGPYNSPLHF
j_gene: TRBJ2-1; v_gene: TRBV5-1; CDR3aa: CASSLDEGSYNEQFF
j_gene: TRBJ1-2; v_gene: TRBV19; CDR3aa: CASTPYVDNYGYTF